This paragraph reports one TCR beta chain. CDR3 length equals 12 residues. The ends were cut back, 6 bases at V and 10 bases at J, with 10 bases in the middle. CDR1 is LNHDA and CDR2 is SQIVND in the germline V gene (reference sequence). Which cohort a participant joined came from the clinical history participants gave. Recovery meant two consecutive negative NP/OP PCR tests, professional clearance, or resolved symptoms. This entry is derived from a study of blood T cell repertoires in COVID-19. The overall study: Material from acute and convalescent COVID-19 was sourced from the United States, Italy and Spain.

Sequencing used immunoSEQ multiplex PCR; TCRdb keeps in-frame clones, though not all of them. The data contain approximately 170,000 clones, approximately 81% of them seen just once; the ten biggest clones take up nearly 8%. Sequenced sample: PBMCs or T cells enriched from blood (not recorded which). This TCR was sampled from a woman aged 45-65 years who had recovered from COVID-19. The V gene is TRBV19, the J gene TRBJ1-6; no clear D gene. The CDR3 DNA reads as TGTGCCAGTAGGGACTTCAGATCACCCCTCCACTTT. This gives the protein CASRDFRSPLHF. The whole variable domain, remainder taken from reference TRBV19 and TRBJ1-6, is DGGITQSPKYLFRKEGQNVTLSCEQNLNHDAMYWYRQDPGQGLRLIYYSQIVNDFQKGDIAEGYSVSREKKESFPLTVTSAQKNPTAFYLCASRDFRSPLHFGNGTRLTVT.